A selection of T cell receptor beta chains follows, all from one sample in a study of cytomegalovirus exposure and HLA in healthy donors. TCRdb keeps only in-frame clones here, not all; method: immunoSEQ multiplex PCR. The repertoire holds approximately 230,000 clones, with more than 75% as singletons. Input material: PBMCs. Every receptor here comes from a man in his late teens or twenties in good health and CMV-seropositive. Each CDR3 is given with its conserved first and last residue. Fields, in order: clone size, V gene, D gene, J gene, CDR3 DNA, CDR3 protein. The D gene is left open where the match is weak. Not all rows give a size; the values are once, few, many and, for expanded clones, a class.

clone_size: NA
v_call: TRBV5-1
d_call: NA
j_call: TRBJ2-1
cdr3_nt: TGCGCCAGCAGCTTTACTAGCCGCAATGAGCAGTTCTTC
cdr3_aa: CASSFTSRNEQFF

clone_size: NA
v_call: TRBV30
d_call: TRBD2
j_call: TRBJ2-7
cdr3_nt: TGTGCCTCTTGGGGGAATGGGAATCCGGGACTAGCGGGAGGTCCAAACTCCTACGAGCAGTACTTC
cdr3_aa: CASWGNGNPGLAGGPNSYEQYF

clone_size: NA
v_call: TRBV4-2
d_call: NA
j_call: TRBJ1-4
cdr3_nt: TGTGCCAGCAGCCAAGGAAGAGGAGGGGGTAATGAAAAACTGTTTTTT
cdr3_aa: CASSQGRGGGNEKLFF

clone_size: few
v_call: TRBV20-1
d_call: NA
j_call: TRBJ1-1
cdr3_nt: TGCAGTGCTAAGAAGAACACTGAAGCTTTCTTT
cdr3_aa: CSAKKNTEAFF

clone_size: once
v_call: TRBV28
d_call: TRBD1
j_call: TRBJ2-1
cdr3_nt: TGTGCCAGCGGTTTGCGACAGGGAAGGCATGAGCAGTTCTTC
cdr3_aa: CASGLRQGRHEQFF

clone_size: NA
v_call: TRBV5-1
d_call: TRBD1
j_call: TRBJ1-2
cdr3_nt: TGCGCCAGCAGCTTGGAGCAGGGGGGCCCCTATGGCTACACCTTC
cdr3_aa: CASSLEQGGPYGYTF

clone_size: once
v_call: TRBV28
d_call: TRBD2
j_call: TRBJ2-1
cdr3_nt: TGTGCCAGCAGTCTGGGACTAGCGGGAGTCCTTAAGAGCTCCTACAATGAGCAGTTCTTC
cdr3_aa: CASSLGLAGVLKSSYNEQFF

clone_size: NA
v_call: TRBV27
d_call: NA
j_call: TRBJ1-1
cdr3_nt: TGTGCCAGCAGTTTACGCCGGGCAGCCGAAGCTTTCTTT
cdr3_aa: CASSLRRAAEAFF

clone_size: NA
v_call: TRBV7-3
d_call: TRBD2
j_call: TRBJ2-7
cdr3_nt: TGTGCCAGCAGGTCTAATCCTAGCGGGAGCTACGAGCAGTACTTC
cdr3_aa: CASRSNPSGSYEQYF

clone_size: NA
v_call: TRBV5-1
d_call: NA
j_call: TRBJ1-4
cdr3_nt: TGCGCCAGCAGCTTGGAGGTCACAAATGAAAAACTGTTTTTT
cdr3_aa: CASSLEVTNEKLFF

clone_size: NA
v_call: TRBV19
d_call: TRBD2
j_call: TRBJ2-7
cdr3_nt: TGTGCCAGTAGTATAGGACTAGCTGACGAGCAGTACTTC
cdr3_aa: CASSIGLADEQYF

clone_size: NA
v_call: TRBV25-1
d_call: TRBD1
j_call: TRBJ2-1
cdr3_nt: TGTGCCAGCAGTCTCCGGGACAGGGGGTCTCATGAGCAGTTCTTC
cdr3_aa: CASSLRDRGSHEQFF

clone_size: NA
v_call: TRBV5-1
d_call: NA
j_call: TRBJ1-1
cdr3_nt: TGCGCCAGCTCCCAGGGCACTGAAGCTTTCTTT
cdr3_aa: CASSQGTEAFF

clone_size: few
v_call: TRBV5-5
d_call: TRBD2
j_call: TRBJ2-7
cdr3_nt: TGTGCCAGCAGCTTGGCCGTCGGTCCAGCGGGATTATACGAGCAGTACTTC
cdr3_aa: CASSLAVGPAGLYEQYF

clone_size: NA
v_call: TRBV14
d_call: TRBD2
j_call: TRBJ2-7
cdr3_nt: TGTGCCAGCAGCCAGAGGCCAGGACTAGCGGATTCCTACGAGCAGTACTTC
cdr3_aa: CASSQRPGLADSYEQYF